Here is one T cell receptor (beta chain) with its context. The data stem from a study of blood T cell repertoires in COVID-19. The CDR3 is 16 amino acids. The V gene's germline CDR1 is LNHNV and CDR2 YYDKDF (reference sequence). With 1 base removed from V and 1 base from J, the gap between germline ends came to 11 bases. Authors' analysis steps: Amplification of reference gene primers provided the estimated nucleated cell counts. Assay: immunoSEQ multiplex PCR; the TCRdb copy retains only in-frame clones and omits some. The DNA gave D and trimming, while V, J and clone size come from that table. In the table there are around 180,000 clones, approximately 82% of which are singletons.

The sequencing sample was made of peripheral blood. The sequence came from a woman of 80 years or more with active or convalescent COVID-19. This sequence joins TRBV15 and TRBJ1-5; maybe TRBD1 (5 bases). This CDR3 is CATSRGGTGSNQPQHF. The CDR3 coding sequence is TGTGCCACCAGCAGAGGGGGTACAGGCAGCAATCAGCCCCAGCATTTT.